A selection of T cell receptor beta chains follows, all from one sample in a study of shared clonotypes between healthy human individuals. TCRdb keeps only in-frame clones here, not all; method: immunoSEQ multiplex PCR. This table has millions of clones, 85% to 95% appearing once. The sample comprised naive CD4+ T cells sorted from blood. The receptors were sampled from a young man in good health. CDR3s include the opening cysteine and the closing phenylalanine or tryptophan. The order of the fields is CDR3 length, J gene, V gene, clone size, D gene, CDR3 DNA, CDR3 protein. A D gene is named only where the DNA matches it firmly. Size values are once, few and many counts, or a class for expanded clones, and some rows have none.

17 TRBJ1-6 TRBV11-2 . . TGTGCCAGCAGCTTACAGAATGGGGGTAGCAATAATTCACCCCTCCACTTT CASSLQNGGSNNSPLHF
13 TRBJ1-1 TRBV7-2 . . TGTGCCAGCAGCTTACGGCAGGGCGGTGAAGCTTTCTTT CASSLRQGGEAFF
13 TRBJ1-1 TRBV28 . . TGTGCCAGCAGCCTGACGGGGAACACTGAAGCTTTCTTT CASSLTGNTEAFF
17 TRBJ2-3 TRBV7-2 . . TGTGCCAGCAGCATCCCCTACAGGGTTGGGTTAGGAGATACGCAGTATTTT CASSIPYRVGLGDTQYF
16 TRBJ1-6 TRBV6-5 once TRBD1 TGTGCCAGCAGTTACCAGTACAGGGGGCGAGGTTCACCCCTCCACTTT CASSYQYRGRGSPLHF
12 TRBJ1-2 TRBV29-1 . TRBD1 TGCAGCGTTGCGGGACAGAACTATGGCTACACCTTC CSVAGQNYGYTF
16 TRBJ2-1 TRBV5-4 . . TGTGCCAGCAGCTTGGACCCCACAGCCACCTACAATGAGCAGTTCTTC CASSLDPTATYNEQFF
15 TRBJ2-7 TRBV28 . TRBD2 TGTGCCAGCAGTCCACATACTAGCGGTACCTACGAGCAGTACTTC CASSPHTSGTYEQYF
16 TRBJ2-7 TRBV28 many TRBD1 TGTGCCAGCACTCCCCGGACAGGGGTTCCCATGGGGGAGCAGTACTTC CASTPRTGVPMGEQYF
17 TRBJ2-7 TRBV11-2 . TRBD2 TGTGCCAGCAGCTTAGATCGAGCCGCGGGAGCCTCCTACGAGCAGTACTTC CASSLDRAAGASYEQYF
13 TRBJ2-2 TRBV7-3 . . TGTGCCAGCAGCTTACCTGTACAGGGGGAGCTGTTTTTT CASSLPVQGELFF
15 TRBJ2-1 TRBV7-9 . . TGTGCCAGCAGAAGTTCGAGGGGCCCCTACAATGAGCAGTTCTTC CASRSSRGPYNEQFF
14 TRBJ2-2 TRBV7-3 . . TGTGCCAGCAGCTTCGGTGATCCAAACGGGGAGCTGTTTTTT CASSFGDPNGELFF
14 TRBJ1-1 TRBV2 . . TGTGCCAGCGGGAGAGATTACATGAACACTGAAGCTTTCTTT CASGRDYMNTEAFF
12 TRBJ1-4 TRBV29-1 . . TGCAGCGTTTCCTCTATTAATGAAAAACTGTTTTTT CSVSSINEKLFF
18 TRBJ2-1 TRBV13 once TRBD2 TGTGCCAGCAGCCCACCCCGGGGGGACCGAAGCTCCTACAATGAGCAGTTCTTC CASSPPRGDRSSYNEQFF
13 TRBJ1-1 TRBV27 . . TGTGCCAGCAGTTTTAGGGTAGTCACTGAAGCTTTCTTT CASSFRVVTEAFF
14 TRBJ1-1 TRBV5-8 . TRBD1 TGTGCCAGCAGCTTGGCCGTGAGGGACAGGGGAGCTTTCTTT CASSLAVRDRGAFF
16 TRBJ1-2 TRBV30 . TRBD1 TGTGCCAGTAGTCTTGGACAGGGCGCTATGGGCTATGGCTACACCTTC CASSLGQGAMGYGYTF
16 TRBJ1-1 TRBV28 . TRBD1 TGTGCCAGCAGTTTCGCGGACAGGGGGCGTCTCACTGAAGCTTTCTTT CASSFADRGRLTEAFF
14 TRBJ1-2 TRBV30 . TRBD1 TGTGCCTGGAGCGCCGGGACAGGCGCCTATGGCTACACCTTC CAWSAGTGAYGYTF
15 TRBJ1-6 TRBV18 . . TGTGCCAGCTCACCTCTTTGGTCAGAGAATTCACCCCTCCACTTT CASSPLWSENSPLHF
15 TRBJ1-2 TRBV6-1 . TRBD1 TGTGCCAGCAGTGAACAGGGACAGGGAGGCTATGGCTACACCTTC CASSEQGQGGYGYTF
11 TRBJ2-7 TRBV10-3 . . TGTGCCATCGCTAGGGGTAACGAGCAGTACTTC CAIARGNEQYF
17 TRBJ2-5 TRBV7-6 . TRBD2 TGTGCCAGCAGCTTAGGACTAGCGGGGGGGCTCCAAGAGACCCAGTACTTC CASSLGLAGGLQETQYF
11 TRBJ2-5 TRBV6-5 . . TGTGCCAGCAGTTACAAAGGGACCCAGTACTTC CASSYKGTQYF
12 TRBJ2-3 TRBV11-2 . . TGTGCCAGCAGCTTAGTGGCTAAGGCGCAGTATTTT CASSLVAKAQYF
15 TRBJ1-1 TRBV7-2 once . TGTGCCAGCAGCAGGAACTCGGTGACGAACACTGAAGCTTTCTTT CASSRNSVTNTEAFF
15 TRBJ1-4 TRBV7-9 . . TGTGCCAGCAGCTTCTCAGTACTAACGGGTGAAAAACTGTTTTTT CASSFSVLTGEKLFF
15 TRBJ1-5 TRBV5-6 . . TGTGCCAGCAGCTTTCGCGAGGTTGGCAATCAGCCCCAGCATTTT CASSFREVGNQPQHF
15 TRBJ2-7 TRBV6-5 . . TGTGCCAGCAGTTACGCGGGGGACAGAGTCTACGAGCAGTACTTC CASSYAGDRVYEQYF
16 TRBJ2-3 TRBV19 once . TGTGCCAGTAGCTTCAAAACCAGGACTAGCACAGATACGCAGTATTTT CASSFKTRTSTDTQYF
16 TRBJ1-1 TRBV7-8 . TRBD1 TGTGCCAGCAGCCCTCTGAGGGGGCAAGGGAACACTGAAGCTTTCTTT CASSPLRGQGNTEAFF
15 TRBJ2-7 TRBV5-1 . TRBD2 TGCGCCAGCAGCTTGGAAGGCGGGGGGTTCTACGAGCAGTACTTC CASSLEGGGFYEQYF
13 TRBJ2-7 TRBV7-2 . TRBD1 TGTGCCAGCAGCGACGGACAGGCTCGCGAGCAGTACTTC CASSDGQAREQYF
14 TRBJ2-6 TRBV6-1 . . TGTGCCAGCAGGGTTCTCTCTGGGGCCAACGTCCTGACTTTC CASRVLSGANVLTF
15 TRBJ1-2 TRBV6-5 once TRBD1 TGTGCCAGCAGTTACGACAGGGGGCGTGTGAACGGCTACACCTTC CASSYDRGRVNGYTF
13 TRBJ2-7 TRBV6-5 . . TGTGCCAGCAGTTACGGGGCCCCCTACGAGCAGTACTTC CASSYGAPYEQYF
17 TRBJ2-2 TRBV28 . . TGTGCCAGCAGCCTCTGGGGGGAAACTCGGCACACCGGGGAGCTGTTTTTT CASSLWGETRHTGELFF
15 TRBJ2-7 TRBV7-4 once . TGTGCCAGCAGCCCTTTCAAAGGAGATCTTTACGAGCAGTACTTC CASSPFKGDLYEQYF
15 TRBJ2-7 TRBV5-6 . . TGTGCCAGCAGCTTGGGTGCGGCTTATATATACGAGCAGTACTTC CASSLGAAYIYEQYF
18 TRBJ1-1 TRBV4-1 . . TGCGCCAGCAGCCAAGGAGGACACGGGATGCGAGACTCCACTGAAGCTTTCTTT CASSQGGHGMRDSTEAFF
13 TRBJ1-2 TRBV2 . TRBD1 TGTGCCAGCAAGGAGGGGGCGCCTAGTGGCTACACCTTC CASKEGAPSGYTF
18 TRBJ1-5 TRBV2 . . TGTGCCAGCAGAGGCAGAGGACTCGGACAGTATAGCAATCAGCCCCAGCATTTT CASRGRGLGQYSNQPQHF
13 TRBJ1-1 TRBV5-5 . . TGTGCCAGCAGCTTGGTACCGGATACTGAAGCTTTCTTT CASSLVPDTEAFF
11 TRBJ1-2 TRBV28 . . TGTGCGGAACAGGGTGGGCCTGGCTACACCTTC CAEQGGPGYTF
12 TRBJ2-1 TRBV7-9 . . TGTGCCAGCAGCTTACAGGAGGGACCTCAGTTCTTC CASSLQEGPQFF
18 TRBJ2-1 TRBV5-4 . . TGTGCCAGCAGCCATGCGGGGCGTGGGATAGGGCGGTACAATGAGCAGTTCTTC CASSHAGRGIGRYNEQFF
14 TRBJ1-1 TRBV5-1 . . TGCGCCAGCAGCTTGGTATCGGGGAACACTGAAGCTTTCTTT CASSLVSGNTEAFF
12 TRBJ2-3 TRBV5-1 . . TGCGCCAGCAGGGATAATCTAGATACGCAGTATTTT CASRDNLDTQYF
15 TRBJ2-5 TRBV7-7 . . TGTGCTAGCAGCTTGGACGGGGGGCGGCAAGAGACCCAGTACTTC CASSLDGGRQETQYF
14 TRBJ2-5 TRBV5-4 once . TGTGCCAGCAGCTTGGTAGGGGGGCAAGAGACCCAGTACTTC CASSLVGGQETQYF
13 TRBJ1-4 TRBV29-1 once . TGCAGCGCCGGGCAGGGAATTGCGGAAAAACTGTTTTTT CSAGQGIAEKLFF
16 TRBJ1-1 TRBV5-1 . . TGCGCCAGCAGCTTGGGTCTGATGAAGCTGAACACTGAAGCTTTCTTT CASSLGLMKLNTEAFF
14 TRBJ1-4 TRBV6-1 . TRBD1 TGTGCCAGCAGTGGGGACAGGGTGATGGAAAAACTGTTTTTT CASSGDRVMEKLFF
16 TRBJ2-5 TRBV5-1 . . TGCGCCAGCAGTTACCGAGGGGACTCTAGGGCGGAGACCCAGTACTTC CASSYRGDSRAETQYF
15 TRBJ2-6 TRBV27 few TRBD2 TGTGCCAGCGAGCCAGCGGGAGCCGGGGCCAACGTCCTGACTTTC CASEPAGAGANVLTF
16 TRBJ2-4 TRBV7-8 . . TGTGCCAGCAGCTTAGGCCGGGGACGTACCAAAAACATTCAGTACTTC CASSLGRGRTKNIQYF
15 TRBJ2-7 TRBV18 few TRBD1 TGTGCCAGCTCTTCCGGGACAGGGATTTCCTACGAGCAGTACTTC CASSSGTGISYEQYF